Listed here are 3 T cell receptor beta chains from one sample, sequenced in a study of blood T cell repertoires in COVID-19. Here immunoSEQ multiplex PCR was the method, and the copy in TCRdb shows in-frame clones only, minus some. The repertoire consists of about 130,000 clones, with approximately 80% occurring once and the leading ten covering approximately 2%. The sequenced sample was peripheral blood. All receptors come from a man between 65 and 79 years old with acute or convalescent COVID-19.

This rearrangement joins TRBV18 to TRBJ1-1; D remains unclear. The V and J ends lost 2 bases and 2 bases respectively, with 9 bases between them. The CDR3 contains 14 residues. The germline V gene has CDR1 KGHSH and CDR2 LQKENI. The CDR3 region has the DNA TGTGCCAGCTCACCAACAGTATCAAACACTGAAGCTTTCTTT. It specifies CASSPTVSNTEAFF.

The V call is TRBV5-1, the J call TRBJ2-3, with 9 bases aligning to TRBD2. Germline V lookup: CDR1 SGHRS, CDR2 YFSETQ. CDR3 size: 16 residues. J gave up 5 bases and V 4 bases, and 11 bases lay outside the gene matches. CDR3 sequence: CASSVRRGGLEDTQYF. The CDR3 DNA reads as TGCGCCAGCAGCGTGAGGCGGGGGGGCCTGGAAGATACGCAGTATTTT.

This clone was counted between two and nine times. This chain joins TRBV5-1 and TRBJ2-2; 10 bases match TRBD1. Per germline, CDR1 SGHRS and CDR2 YFSETQ. V dropped 3 bases and J dropped 7; count of bases not matched to a gene: 6. The CDR3 runs 15 residues. The CDR3 reads CASSSRTGGNGELFF. DNA of the CDR3: TGCGCCAGCAGCTCCCGGACAGGGGGAAACGGGGAGCTGTTTTTT. The whole variable domain, filled in from reference TRBV5-1 and TRBJ2-2, reads KAGVTQTPRYLIKTRGQQVTLSCSPISGHRSVSWYQQTPGQGLQFLFEYFSETQRNKGNFPGRFSGRQFSNSRSEMNVSTLELGDSALYLCASSSRTGGNGELFFGEGSRLTVL.